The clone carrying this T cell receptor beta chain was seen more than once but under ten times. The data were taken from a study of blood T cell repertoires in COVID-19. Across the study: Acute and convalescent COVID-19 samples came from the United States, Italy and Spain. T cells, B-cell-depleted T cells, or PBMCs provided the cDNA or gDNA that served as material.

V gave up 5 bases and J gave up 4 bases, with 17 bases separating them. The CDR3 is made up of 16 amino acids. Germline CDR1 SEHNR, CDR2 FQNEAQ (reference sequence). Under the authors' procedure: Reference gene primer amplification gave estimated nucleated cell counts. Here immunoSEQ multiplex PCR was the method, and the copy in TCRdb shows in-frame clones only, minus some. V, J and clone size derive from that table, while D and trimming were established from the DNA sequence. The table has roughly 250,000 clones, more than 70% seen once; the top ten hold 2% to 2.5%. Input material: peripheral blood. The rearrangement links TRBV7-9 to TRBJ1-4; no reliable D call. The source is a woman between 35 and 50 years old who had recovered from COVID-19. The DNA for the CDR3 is TGTGCCAGCAGCCCTAGCCGAACCTTCAATAATGAAAAACTGTTTTTT. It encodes CASSPSRTFNNEKLFF.